These T cell receptor beta chains were read from a single sample in a study of T cell responses to AZD1222 COVID-19 vaccine. Profiling relied on immunoSEQ multiplex PCR, and the TCRdb table lists in-frame clones only, not all of them. This table holds some 100,000 clones, more than 75% found once. The specimen comprised peripheral blood, sampled 28 days after the second AZD1222 dose. These receptors came from an adult who received the AZD1222 COVID-19 vaccine. The CDR3 runs from the conserved cysteine through the conserved F or W. The order of the fields is J gene, D gene, V gene, clone size, CDR3 protein, CDR3 DNA. D genes are given only for firm matches. Clone size is not always given. Where it is, it says once, few, many or a class for expanded clones.

j_gene: TRBJ2-7; d_gene: TRBD2; v_gene: TRBV7-6; abundance: .; CDR3aa: CASSLDPPSGGANEQYF; CDR3nt: TGTGCCAGCAGCTTAGACCCCCCTAGCGGGGGGGCCAACGAGCAGTACTTC
j_gene: TRBJ2-1; d_gene: TRBD2; v_gene: TRBV9; abundance: .; CDR3aa: CASSLAEGPRDEQFF; CDR3nt: TGTGCCAGCAGCCTAGCGGAGGGGCCCCGGGATGAGCAGTTCTTC
j_gene: TRBJ2-1; d_gene: TRBD2; v_gene: TRBV7-2; abundance: .; CDR3aa: CASSSESGSSYNEQFF; CDR3nt: TGTGCCAGCAGCTCAGAGAGCGGGAGCTCCTACAATGAGCAGTTCTTC
j_gene: TRBJ2-7; d_gene: .; v_gene: TRBV14; abundance: once; CDR3aa: CASTQTGLYEQYF; CDR3nt: TGTGCCAGCACCCAGACAGGTCTCTACGAGCAGTACTTC
j_gene: TRBJ2-1; d_gene: .; v_gene: TRBV24-1; abundance: .; CDR3aa: CATSDVDSRRNEQFF; CDR3nt: TGTGCCACCAGTGACGTGGACTCGAGAAGGAATGAGCAGTTCTTC
j_gene: TRBJ1-1; d_gene: .; v_gene: TRBV10-3; abundance: .; CDR3aa: CAISEEVGLYTEAFF; CDR3nt: TGTGCCATCAGTGAGGAGGTGGGGTTATATACTGAAGCTTTCTTT
j_gene: TRBJ1-1; d_gene: .; v_gene: TRBV19; abundance: .; CDR3aa: CASSISARTELNTEAFF; CDR3nt: TGTGCCAGTAGTATTTCTGCGAGGACAGAATTAAACACTGAAGCTTTCTTT
j_gene: TRBJ2-7; d_gene: TRBD1; v_gene: TRBV11-3; abundance: .; CDR3aa: CASSLEFLSGTDQSYEQYF; CDR3nt: TGTGCCAGCAGCTTAGAATTTCTCTCCGGGACAGACCAATCCTACGAGCAGTACTTC
j_gene: TRBJ1-4; d_gene: TRBD1; v_gene: TRBV7-2; abundance: once; CDR3aa: CASSSGQGREKLFF; CDR3nt: TGTGCCAGCAGCTCGGGACAGGGACGAGAAAAACTGTTTTTT
j_gene: TRBJ2-5; d_gene: .; v_gene: TRBV10-2; abundance: .; CDR3aa: CASTARRIQETQYF; CDR3nt: TGCGCCAGCACCGCGAGAAGAATACAAGAGACCCAGTACTTC
j_gene: TRBJ2-7; d_gene: .; v_gene: TRBV27; abundance: .; CDR3aa: CASSLQRGVGEQYF; CDR3nt: TGTGCCAGCAGCCTCCAGCGTGGGGTCGGCGAGCAGTACTTC
j_gene: TRBJ2-7; d_gene: .; v_gene: TRBV25-1; abundance: .; CDR3aa: CASSEPGQTYEQYF; CDR3nt: TGTGCCAGCAGTGAACCCGGGCAGACCTACGAGCAGTACTTC
j_gene: TRBJ2-2; d_gene: TRBD2; v_gene: TRBV6-5; abundance: .; CDR3aa: CASSYLPGGGTGELFF; CDR3nt: TGTGCCAGCAGTTACTTACCGGGAGGGGGGACCGGGGAGCTGTTTTTT
j_gene: TRBJ2-1; d_gene: TRBD1; v_gene: TRBV7-2; abundance: once; CDR3aa: CASSLQGMGYEQFF; CDR3nt: TGTGCCAGCAGCCTACAGGGGATGGGGTATGAGCAGTTCTTC
j_gene: TRBJ2-3; d_gene: TRBD2; v_gene: TRBV9; abundance: .; CDR3aa: CASSLGLAGAPPQDTQYF; CDR3nt: TGTGCCAGCAGCCTAGGACTAGCGGGGGCCCCCCCCCAAGATACGCAGTATTTT
j_gene: TRBJ2-1; d_gene: .; v_gene: TRBV5-6; abundance: .; CDR3aa: CASSLLQLTSEQFF; CDR3nt: TGTGCCAGCAGCTTGCTACAGCTGACTAGTGAGCAGTTCTTC
j_gene: TRBJ1-1; d_gene: .; v_gene: TRBV6-6; abundance: once; CDR3aa: CASRARDAGTEAFF; CDR3nt: TGTGCCAGCAGGGCCAGGGACGCCGGCACTGAAGCTTTCTTT
j_gene: TRBJ1-5; d_gene: .; v_gene: TRBV7-2; abundance: .; CDR3aa: CASSLGADPYSNQPQHF; CDR3nt: TGTGCCAGCAGCTTAGGGGCAGACCCATATAGCAATCAGCCCCAGCATTTT
j_gene: TRBJ2-5; d_gene: TRBD1; v_gene: TRBV5-6; abundance: .; CDR3aa: CASSSPTGNQETQYF; CDR3nt: TGTGCCAGCAGCTCCCCGACAGGGAACCAAGAGACCCAGTACTTC
j_gene: TRBJ1-2; d_gene: TRBD1; v_gene: TRBV11-2; abundance: .; CDR3aa: CASSLAQGYGYTF; CDR3nt: TGTGCCAGCAGCTTAGCACAGGGGTATGGCTACACCTTC
j_gene: TRBJ2-7; d_gene: .; v_gene: TRBV4-2; abundance: .; CDR3aa: CASSQRQAPLEQYF; CDR3nt: TGTGCCAGCAGCCAGCGACAGGCTCCCCTCGAGCAGTACTTC
j_gene: TRBJ1-6; d_gene: .; v_gene: TRBV9; abundance: .; CDR3aa: CASSGEGSLHF; CDR3nt: TGTGCCAGCAGCGGGGAGGGTAGCCTCCACTTT
j_gene: TRBJ2-1; d_gene: TRBD2; v_gene: TRBV11-2; abundance: .; CDR3aa: CASSFRASGINEQFF; CDR3nt: TGTGCCAGCAGCTTCCGGGCTAGCGGGATCAATGAGCAGTTCTTC
j_gene: TRBJ1-1; d_gene: .; v_gene: TRBV2; abundance: .; CDR3aa: CASSADGNTEAFF; CDR3nt: TGTGCCAGCAGCGCCGACGGGAACACTGAAGCTTTCTTT
j_gene: TRBJ2-1; d_gene: TRBD2; v_gene: TRBV11-2; abundance: .; CDR3aa: CASSLLAGEYNEQFF; CDR3nt: TGTGCCAGCAGCTTACTAGCGGGAGAATACAATGAGCAGTTCTTC
j_gene: TRBJ1-1; d_gene: .; v_gene: TRBV30; abundance: .; CDR3aa: CAWSRAGAEAFF; CDR3nt: TGTGCCTGGAGTCGGGCCGGGGCTGAAGCTTTCTTT
j_gene: TRBJ2-3; d_gene: TRBD2; v_gene: TRBV7-3; abundance: many; CDR3aa: CASSSPQRGGPDTQYF; CDR3nt: TGTGCCAGCAGCTCACCTCAGCGGGGGGGCCCAGATACGCAGTATTTT
j_gene: TRBJ1-3; d_gene: .; v_gene: TRBV6-6; abundance: .; CDR3aa: CASSPRLGGNSGNTIYF; CDR3nt: TGTGCCAGCAGTCCAAGGCTGGGAGGAAACTCTGGAAACACCATATATTTT
j_gene: TRBJ1-1; d_gene: .; v_gene: TRBV5-6; abundance: .; CDR3aa: CASSRTGTEAFF; CDR3nt: TGTGCCAGCAGCCGGACGGGGACTGAAGCTTTCTTT
j_gene: TRBJ2-7; d_gene: .; v_gene: TRBV2; abundance: .; CDR3aa: CASIALAGPYEQYF; CDR3nt: TGTGCCAGCATCGCTCTGGCAGGGCCCTACGAGCAGTACTTC
j_gene: TRBJ2-2; d_gene: .; v_gene: TRBV6-1; abundance: .; CDR3aa: CASSDTGYTGELFF; CDR3nt: TGTGCCAGCAGTGATACAGGGTACACCGGGGAGCTGTTTTTT
j_gene: TRBJ2-7; d_gene: TRBD2; v_gene: TRBV18; abundance: .; CDR3aa: CASSPLTSGTSYEQYF; CDR3nt: TGTGCCAGCTCACCACTTACTAGCGGGACATCCTACGAGCAGTACTTC
j_gene: TRBJ1-1; d_gene: .; v_gene: TRBV7-2; abundance: .; CDR3aa: CASSLALGRAEAFF; CDR3nt: TGTGCCAGCAGCTTAGCGCTAGGGAGGGCTGAAGCTTTCTTT
j_gene: TRBJ1-2; d_gene: .; v_gene: TRBV10-3; abundance: .; CDR3aa: CAINQGANYGYTF; CDR3nt: TGTGCCATCAACCAGGGAGCTAACTATGGCTACACCTTC
j_gene: TRBJ2-1; d_gene: TRBD2; v_gene: TRBV5-1; abundance: .; CDR3aa: CASSLYLAGGNGHEQFF; CDR3nt: TGCGCCAGCAGCTTGTACCTAGCGGGGGGGAATGGCCATGAGCAGTTCTTC
j_gene: TRBJ1-1; d_gene: .; v_gene: TRBV10-3; abundance: .; CDR3aa: CAISESGARGYKAFF; CDR3nt: TGTGCCATCAGTGAGTCAGGGGCCCGCGGCTACAAAGCTTTCTTT
j_gene: TRBJ1-6; d_gene: .; v_gene: TRBV29-1; abundance: .; CDR3aa: CSVESGPNSPLHF; CDR3nt: TGCAGCGTTGAGTCAGGGCCTAATTCACCCCTCCACTTT
j_gene: TRBJ1-5; d_gene: .; v_gene: TRBV7-9; abundance: once; CDR3aa: CASSFLLRPRRSGNQPQHF; CDR3nt: TGTGCCAGCAGCTTTCTTTTGCGCCCTAGGAGAAGTGGGAATCAGCCCCAGCATTTT
j_gene: TRBJ2-1; d_gene: .; v_gene: TRBV7-2; abundance: .; CDR3aa: CASSLEGRWRFF; CDR3nt: TGTGCCAGCAGCTTAGAGGGCAGATGGCGGTTCTTC
j_gene: TRBJ1-1; d_gene: TRBD1; v_gene: TRBV28; abundance: .; CDR3aa: CASSPGTGVVNTEAFF; CDR3nt: TGTGCCAGCAGTCCCGGGACAGGGGTCGTTAACACTGAAGCTTTCTTT
j_gene: TRBJ2-5; d_gene: .; v_gene: TRBV9; abundance: .; CDR3aa: CASSVEGTGEETQYF; CDR3nt: TGTGCCAGCAGCGTAGAAGGAACGGGTGAAGAGACCCAGTACTTC
j_gene: TRBJ2-2; d_gene: .; v_gene: TRBV19; abundance: .; CDR3aa: CASSNLVRTGELFF; CDR3nt: TGTGCCAGTAGTAACCTAGTAAGGACCGGGGAGCTGTTTTTT
j_gene: TRBJ1-2; d_gene: .; v_gene: TRBV3-1/TRBV3-2; abundance: .; CDR3aa: CASSPTLQGNYGYTF; CDR3nt: TGTGCCAGCAGCCCAACCCTACAGGGTAACTATGGCTACACCTTC
j_gene: TRBJ2-7; d_gene: TRBD1; v_gene: TRBV6-2/TRBV6-3; abundance: few; CDR3aa: CASSSGTGFEQYF; CDR3nt: TGTGCCAGCAGTTCTGGGACAGGGTTCGAGCAGTACTTC
j_gene: TRBJ1-2; d_gene: TRBD1; v_gene: TRBV5-6; abundance: .; CDR3aa: CASSRDRRGNYGYTF; CDR3nt: TGTGCCAGCAGCCGGGACAGGCGGGGAAACTATGGCTACACCTTC
j_gene: TRBJ1-3; d_gene: .; v_gene: TRBV7-3; abundance: .; CDR3aa: CASSLFSAQTPGNTIYF; CDR3nt: TGTGCCAGCAGCTTATTCTCGGCCCAAACCCCTGGGAACACCATATATTTT
j_gene: TRBJ1-2; d_gene: .; v_gene: TRBV10-3; abundance: .; CDR3aa: CAISESGVGYGYTF; CDR3nt: TGTGCCATCAGTGAGTCCGGGGTGGGCTATGGCTACACCTTC
j_gene: TRBJ2-7; d_gene: .; v_gene: TRBV9; abundance: .; CDR3aa: CASSVVGEPGMNEQYF; CDR3nt: TGTGCCAGCAGCGTAGTTGGAGAGCCCGGAATGAACGAGCAGTACTTC
j_gene: TRBJ1-1; d_gene: .; v_gene: TRBV19; abundance: .; CDR3aa: CASSIASREKAFF; CDR3nt: TGTGCCAGTAGTATAGCTTCGCGGGAAAAAGCTTTCTTT
j_gene: TRBJ1-5; d_gene: .; v_gene: TRBV19; abundance: .; CDR3aa: CASRTRSGQPQHF; CDR3nt: TGTGCCAGCCGCACAAGGTCGGGACAGCCCCAGCATTTT
j_gene: TRBJ1-2; d_gene: .; v_gene: TRBV4-2; abundance: .; CDR3aa: CASSQDDRRGYTF; CDR3nt: TGTGCCAGCAGCCAAGATGACCGTAGAGGCTACACCTTC
j_gene: TRBJ1-4; d_gene: TRBD1; v_gene: TRBV30; abundance: .; CDR3aa: CAYEQGDEKLFF; CDR3nt: TGTGCCTACGAACAGGGGGATGAAAAACTGTTTTTT
j_gene: TRBJ2-3; d_gene: .; v_gene: TRBV15; abundance: .; CDR3aa: CATSRGYAGRVPDTQYF; CDR3nt: TGTGCCACCAGCAGGGGGTACGCGGGCAGGGTACCAGATACGCAGTATTTT
j_gene: TRBJ1-1; d_gene: .; v_gene: TRBV27; abundance: .; CDR3aa: CASKEVGNTEAFF; CDR3nt: TGTGCCAGCAAAGAGGTGGGGAACACTGAAGCTTTCTTT
j_gene: TRBJ2-5; d_gene: TRBD2; v_gene: TRBV13; abundance: .; CDR3aa: CASSLGTSVGETQYF; CDR3nt: TGTGCCAGCAGCTTAGGGACTAGCGTAGGAGAGACCCAGTACTTC
j_gene: TRBJ2-7; d_gene: TRBD1; v_gene: TRBV6-1; abundance: .; CDR3aa: CASSEAVGTGSYEQYF; CDR3nt: TGTGCCAGCAGTGAAGCGGTCGGGACAGGCTCCTACGAGCAGTACTTC
j_gene: TRBJ2-5; d_gene: .; v_gene: TRBV7-6; abundance: .; CDR3aa: CASRRGTNQETQYF; CDR3nt: TGTGCCAGCCGCAGGGGTACGAACCAAGAGACCCAGTACTTC
j_gene: TRBJ1-1; d_gene: .; v_gene: TRBV4-3; abundance: .; CDR3aa: CASSQEQGGEAFF; CDR3nt: TGCGCCAGCAGCCAAGAGCAGGGTGGTGAAGCTTTCTTT
j_gene: TRBJ2-7; d_gene: .; v_gene: TRBV6-5; abundance: .; CDR3aa: CASRGSGSYEQYF; CDR3nt: TGTGCCAGCAGAGGAAGCGGGTCCTACGAGCAGTACTTC